Sequencing of this T cell receptor beta chain was carried out in a study of shared clonotypes between healthy human individuals. As concerns this clone: Its target is unknown.

This CDR3 region has 13 residues. The V and J ends lost 2 bases and 6 bases respectively, with 7 bases between them. Per the germline V gene, CDR1 is SGHVS and CDR2 is FNYEAQ. The method was immunoSEQ multiplex PCR; TCRdb's version includes in-frame clones alone and lacks a portion of them. The sample yields about 2.3 million clones, more than 85% seen once. General study points: Some clonotypes were shared by all four sorted-subset donors, while others were not shared. The non-shared ones had lower generation probabilities than the shared ones. Rarefaction indicated that sorted-subset sequencing remained incomplete although depth was large.

This chain links TRBV7-6 with TRBJ1-4; D not certain. This clonotype originated in a young man in good health. Some clones in this sample may be carry-over from other donors' samples. Sequenced sample: naive CD4+ T cells from PBMCs. The subset was: CD45RA+ positively selected. In DNA form, the CDR3 reads TGTGCCAGCAGCTTATCCCAATATGAAAAACTGTTTTTT. Translation: CASSLSQYEKLFF.